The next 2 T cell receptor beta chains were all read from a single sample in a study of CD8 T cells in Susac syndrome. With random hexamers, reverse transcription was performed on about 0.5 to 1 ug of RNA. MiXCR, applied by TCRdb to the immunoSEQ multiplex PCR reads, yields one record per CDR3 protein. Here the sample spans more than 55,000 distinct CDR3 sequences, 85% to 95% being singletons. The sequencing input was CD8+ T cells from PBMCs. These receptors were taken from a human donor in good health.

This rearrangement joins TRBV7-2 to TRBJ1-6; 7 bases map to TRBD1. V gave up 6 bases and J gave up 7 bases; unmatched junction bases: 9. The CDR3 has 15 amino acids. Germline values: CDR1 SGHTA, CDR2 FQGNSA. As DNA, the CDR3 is TGTGCCAGCAGAGCATCGGACAGGCCGAATTCACCCCTCCACTTT. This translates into CASRASDRPNSPLHF.

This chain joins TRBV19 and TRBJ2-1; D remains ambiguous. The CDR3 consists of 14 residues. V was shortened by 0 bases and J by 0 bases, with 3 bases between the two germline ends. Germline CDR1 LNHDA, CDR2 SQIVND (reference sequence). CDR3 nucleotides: TGTGCCAGTAGTATAGACCCCTCCTACAATGAGCAGTTCTTC. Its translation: CASSIDPSYNEQFF.